This T cell receptor (beta chain) was sequenced for a study of vaccination effects on CD4 cells after COVID-19. Study results and caveats: Clones from infection and from vaccination both contracted markedly late after vaccination.

Scientists isolated CD4+ T cells after a roughly 9-day culture period ended. Assay: immunoSEQ multiplex PCR; the TCRdb copy retains only in-frame clones and omits some. The repertoire consists of about 47,000 clones, with about 76% occurring once and the leading ten covering approximately 12%. From germline, CDR1 is SNHLY and CDR2 FYNNEI. The CDR3 extends over 13 amino acids. V was trimmed by 10 bases and J by 0 bases, leaving 10 bases between them. Of note for this clone: The antigen is not known.

Sample: CD4+ T cells from PBMCs cultured without peptide, taken before COVID-19 vaccination. This receptor was obtained from a human donor who had a prior SARS-CoV-2 infection. This rearrangement joins TRBV2 to TRBJ1-3; D possibly corresponds to TRBD1 (5 bases). Here the CDR3 reads CANVQDSGNTIYF. DNA for the CDR3: TGTGCCAACGTACAGGACTCTGGAAACACCATATATTTT.